One and the same sample provided the 30 T cell receptor beta chains below, sequenced in a study of Ad26.COV2.S vaccination and SARS-CoV-2 variants. Regarding treatment: around 19 received Ad26.COV2.S at low or high dose, single or two shots; 5 received placebo; per-sample allocation not given. Specimen acquisition occurred on day 63 following the initial vaccine or placebo injection. The assay was immunoSEQ multiplex PCR, and TCRdb's table has in-frame clones only and misses some. The table has hundreds of thousands of clones, around 87% seen once. Sequenced here: peripheral blood, sampled in a trial of Ad26.COV2.S vaccine versus placebo. The receptor source for this set is a person between 18 and 65 years old who received the Ad26.COV2.S COVID-19 vaccine or a placebo.

V and J are TRBV4-2 and TRBJ2-2; 7 nucleotides match TRBD2. The CDR3 runs 16 residues. Unmatched junction bases numbered 7, after V lost 3 bases and J lost 3 bases. The germline gives CDR1 LGHNA, CDR2 YNFKEQ. The DNA for the CDR3 is TGTGCCAGCAGCCAGGCGGGAGTCTCCGACACCGGGGAGCTGTTTTTT. It encodes CASSQAGVSDTGELFF.

The chain carries TRBV15 and TRBJ2-2; TRBD2 might be the D (5 bases). Germline V lookup: CDR1 LNHNV, CDR2 YYDKDF (reference sequence). This CDR3 contains 17 residues. V was pared by 2 bases and J by 1 base, with 14 bases between. In nucleotides, the CDR3 is TGTGCCACCAGCAGAACGGGGAAAACCGAGAACACCGGGGAGCTGTTTTTT. It is translated as CATSRTGKTENTGELFF.

This rearrangement joins TRBV5-4 to TRBJ2-1; D is unresolved. With 1 base removed from V and 2 bases from J, the gap between germline ends came to 7 bases. This CDR3 contains 14 residues. The germline V gene encodes CDR1 SGHNT and CDR2 YYREEE (reference sequence). DNA for the CDR3: TGTGCCAGCAGCTTGCTCCGGACCTACAATGAGCAGTTCTTC. Protein: CASSLLRTYNEQFF.

This clone was observed a handful of times. The V and J genes are TRBV6-2 or TRBV6-3 and TRBJ1-5; weak D call: TRBD1 (5 bases). Germline assignment: CDR1 MNHEY and CDR2 SVGEGT. This CDR3 spans 17 amino acids. Trimming cost V 0 bases and J 6 bases, with 18 bases left between them. Here the CDR3 DNA reads TGTGCCAGCAGTTACTCAGGAATTAGGGGTAGGGGTCAGCCCCAGCATTTT. Amino acid sequence: CASSYSGIRGRGQPQHF.

V and J are TRBV15 and TRBJ2-2, with 9 bases lining up with TRBD1. The CDR3 has 16 residues. The ends lost 3 bases at V and 2 bases at J; junction bases unmatched: 4. Germline V CDR1 and CDR2: LNHNV, YYDKDF (reference sequence). CDR3 amino acids: CATSRGGQGNTGELFF. The CDR3 DNA is TGTGCCACCAGCAGGGGGGGACAGGGCAACACCGGGGAGCTGTTTTTT.

The rearrangement links TRBV5-1 to TRBJ2-7; no reliable D call. The CDR3 sequence is 13 residues long. Germline CDR1 SGHRS, CDR2 YFSETQ. Trimming shortened V by 2 bases and J by 0 bases, and 6 bases separated the two germline ends. The DNA of the CDR3 is TGCGCCAGCAGCTTTGAGAACTCCTACGAGCAGTACTTC. Protein sequence: CASSFENSYEQYF.

This chain uses TRBV18 with TRBJ1-5, with D tentatively TRBD1 (6 bases). The CDR3 consists of 15 residues. CDR1 KGHSH and CDR2 LQKENI come from the germline V gene. V gave up 1 base and J gave up 4 bases, with 11 bases separating them. The CDR3 is CASSPLRGENQPQHF. CDR3 in DNA: TGTGCCAGCTCACCACTAAGGGGGGAGAATCAGCCCCAGCATTTT.

The chain combines TRBV6-1 with TRBJ1-4, with 8 bases lining up with TRBD1. Germline V lookup: CDR1 MNHNS, CDR2 SASEGT. J was trimmed by 6 bases and V by 1 base; bases with no gene match: 4. There are 15 residues in the CDR3. In DNA, the CDR3 is TGTGCCAGCAGTGAAGGGACAGGGAGACATGAAAAACTGTTTTTT. Translating it yields CASSEGTGRHEKLFF.

The CDR3: CSVEARGTGERAEAFF. In nucleotides, the CDR3 is TGCAGCGTTGAAGCCAGAGGGACAGGGGAAAGAGCTGAAGCTTTCTTT. The chain employs TRBV29-1 and TRBJ1-1; 10 nucleotides match TRBD1. This CDR3 is 16 amino acids long. CDR1 is SQVTM and CDR2 is ANQGSEA in the germline V gene. V was clipped by 1 base and J by 6 bases; unmatched bases: 11.

CDR3 protein: CAGSSGGSTDTQYF. Written as DNA, the CDR3 is TGTGCCGGTTCTAGCGGGGGTTCCACAGATACGCAGTATTTT. This rearrangement joins TRBV7-2 to TRBJ2-3, with 10 bases fitting TRBD2. The CDR3 has 14 amino acids. Trimming at V came to 11 bases and at J to 2 bases, leaving 7 bases not matched to a gene. Germline V lookup: CDR1 SGHTA, CDR2 FQGNSA.

The chain employs TRBV5-4 and TRBJ1-3; possibly TRBD1 for D (5 bases). Trimming stripped 1 base from V and 2 bases from J, with 7 bases between. The germline V gene encodes CDR1 SGHNT and CDR2 YYREEE (reference sequence). This CDR3 comprises 14 residues. Written as DNA, the CDR3 is TGTGCCAGCAGCTTGTCAGGGCCTGGAAACACCATATATTTT. It encodes CASSLSGPGNTIYF.

This sequence joins TRBV7-9 and TRBJ2-3; 8 positions agree with TRBD2. The junction had 13 bases not matched to a gene; V was cut back by 5 bases and J by 0 bases. Germline CDR1 is SEHNR and CDR2 is FQNEAQ (reference sequence). The CDR3 runs 18 residues. The chain's CDR3 is CASSPSRGDLSSTDTQYF. The CDR3 nucleotides read TGTGCCAGCAGCCCTTCGCGGGGGGACCTATCTAGCACAGATACGCAGTATTTT.

The genes are TRBV5-3 and TRBJ1-1; D remains ambiguous. TRBV5-3 is an ORF, with its function uncertain. The CDR3 totals 12 residues. V gave up 4 bases and J gave up 0 bases, with 4 bases separating them. The chain's CDR3 is CARSGMNTEAFF. CDR3 nucleotides: TGTGCCAGAAGCGGGATGAACACTGAAGCTTTCTTT.

The chain couples TRBV5-5 to TRBJ1-1; no firm D call. Per germline, CDR1 SGHKS and CDR2 YYEKEE (reference sequence). The CDR3 extends over 15 amino acids. The V end was cut by 0 bases, the J end by 0 bases, with 9 bases between. The CDR3 loop reads CASSLGQNLNTEAFF. The CDR3 bases are TGTGCCAGCAGCTTGGGTCAGAATTTGAACACTGAAGCTTTCTTT.

The chain joins TRBV27 to TRBJ1-5, with TRBD1 identical over 8 bases. V was pared by 5 bases and J by 5 bases, with 8 bases of the junction left unmatched. The V gene's germline CDR1 is MNHEY and CDR2 SMNVEV (reference sequence). The CDR3 consists of 15 residues. The CDR3 region is CASSPGTGADQPQHF. CDR3 DNA sequence: TGTGCCAGCAGTCCCGGGACAGGCGCCGATCAGCCCCAGCATTTT.

As to this clone: Its ends do not fully match the called genes, so a read error is possible. The chain links TRBV3-1 (or the pseudogene TRBV3-2) to TRBJ1-2, with D perhaps TRBD1 (6 bases). This CDR3 has 13 residues. Looked up from germline, CDR1 is LGHDT and CDR2 is YNNKEL (reference sequence). Here the CDR3 reads CASNQAPWGGLTF. In nucleotides, the CDR3 is TGTGCCAGCAACCAAGCGCCCTGGGGGGGCCTAACCTTC.

This chain joins TRBV28 and TRBJ1-5; maybe TRBD1 (6 bases). Germline CDR1 and CDR2: MDHEN and SYDVKM. CDR3 length: 15 residues. V was trimmed by 3 bases and J by 7 bases, leaving 16 bases between them. CDR3 sequence: CASSFGRGVRQPQHF. CDR3 DNA sequence: TGTGCCAGCAGTTTTGGCAGGGGAGTACGGCAGCCCCAGCATTTT. Full variable domain (remainder filled in from reference TRBV28 and TRBJ1-5): DVKVTQSSRYLVKRTGEKVFLECVQDMDHENMFWYRQDPGLGLRLIYFSYDVKMKEKGDIPEGYSVSREKKERFSLILESASTNQTSMYLCASSFGRGVRQPQHFGDGTRLSIL.

This rearrangement joins TRBV3-1 (or the pseudogene TRBV3-2) to TRBJ2-7; D remains unclear. V was pared by 2 bases and J by 3 bases, with 20 bases between. CDR3 size: 17 residues. The germline V gene has CDR1 LGHDT and CDR2 YNNKEL (reference sequence). The CDR3 region is CASSQRLGVVGYYEQYF. The CDR3 coding sequence is TGTGCCAGCAGCCAACGGCTGGGCGTGGTGGGATACTACGAGCAGTACTTC.

This sequence joins TRBV18 and TRBJ2-7; D may be TRBD1 or TRBD2 (5 bases each). V was clipped by 5 bases and J by 5 bases, with 10 bases between them. Germline CDR1 is KGHSH and CDR2 is LQKENI. CDR3 length: 12 amino acids. CDR3 residues: CASSGGPNEQYF. In nucleotides, the CDR3 is TGTGCCAGCTCAGGGGGACCTAACGAGCAGTACTTC.

This clone has only one observation. The chain joins TRBV30 to TRBJ2-7, with a tentative D call TRBD2 (5 bases). The V end was cut by 5 bases, the J end by 2 bases, with 7 bases between. This CDR3 contains 11 residues. Germline V lookup: CDR1 GTSNPN, CDR2 SVGIG (reference sequence). The chain's CDR3 is CAWGSTYEQYF. In nucleotides, the CDR3 is TGTGCCTGGGGGAGTACCTACGAGCAGTACTTC. The whole variable domain, remainder taken from reference TRBV30 and TRBJ2-7, is SQTIHQWPATLVQPVGSPLSLECTVEGTSNPNLYWYRQAAGRGLQLLFYSVGIGQISSEVPQNLSASRPQDRQFILSSKKLLLSDSGFYLCAWGSTYEQYFGPGTRLTVT.

The CDR3 nucleotides read TGTGCCAGCAGCGTATCCGGTCTCCCTCACAATGAGCAGTTCTTC. Residues: CASSVSGLPHNEQFF. The J gene is TRBJ2-1, the V gene TRBV9; D call uncertain. The length of the CDR3 is 15 residues. Trimming removed 1 base at V and 5 bases at J, with 13 bases between. CDR1 and CDR2 from the germline V gene are SGDLS and YYNGEE.

The chain combines TRBV7-2 with TRBJ2-7; D not certain. Germline V gene data show CDR1 as SGHTA and CDR2 as FQGNSA. The CDR3 covers 16 residues. The V and J ends lost 1 base and 5 bases respectively, with 18 bases between them. The CDR3 sequence: CASSLDLEFPGDEQYF. CDR3 coding DNA: TGTGCCAGCAGCTTAGATTTAGAGTTCCCAGGAGACGAGCAGTACTTC.

The chain couples TRBV4-2 to TRBJ1-3; possibly TRBD1 for D (6 bases). V lost 2 bases, J lost 2 bases, and 10 bases lay in between. This CDR3 is built from 15 residues. CDR1 is LGHNA, CDR2 YNFKEQ, per germline. CDR3 region: CASSQPGVPGNTIYF. The CDR3, as DNA: TGTGCCAGCAGCCAACCAGGGGTCCCTGGAAACACCATATATTTT.

V gene TRBV11-1 combines with J gene TRBJ2-7; 14 bases agree with TRBD2. Germline CDR1 is SGHAT and CDR2 is FQDESV (reference sequence). Germline trimming cut 6 bases from V and 4 bases from J; bases unmatched to any gene: 5. The length of the CDR3 is 15 residues. The CDR3 protein is CASSRTSGGTYEQYF. CDR3 nucleotides: TGTGCCAGCAGTCGGACTAGCGGGGGGACTTACGAGCAGTACTTC.

This chain uses TRBV29-1 with TRBJ1-2, with D perhaps matching TRBD1 (5 bases). CDR3 length equals 13 residues. The V gene's germline CDR1 is SQVTM and CDR2 ANQGSEA. V lost 0 bases and J lost 5, with 10 bases in between. Here the CDR3 reads CSVEDGAQYGYTF. The CDR3 DNA is TGCAGCGTTGAAGATGGGGCCCAATATGGCTACACCTTC.

The CDR3 bases are TGTGCCAACCGACAGGAAAACTCCTACGAGCAGTACTTC. Translated, it gives CANRQENSYEQYF. The chain links TRBV6-5 to TRBJ2-7; D possibly corresponds to TRBD1 (6 bases). The V end lost 10 bases, the J end lost 0 bases, and 13 bases lay between the germline ends. The CDR3 is made up of 13 amino acids. CDR1 is MNHEY and CDR2 is SVGAGI in the germline V gene.

The rearrangement uses TRBV19 and TRBJ2-6, with D possibly being TRBD2 (6 bases). V was clipped by 7 bases and J by 3 bases, with 22 bases between them. CDR3 length equals 18 residues. The germline V gene has CDR1 LNHDA and CDR2 SQIVND (reference sequence). The CDR3 nucleotides read TGTGCCAGTAACGAGGGACTCTCCTTCGTTGGTGGGGCCAACGTCCTGACTTTC. Amino acids: CASNEGLSFVGGANVLTF. Supplemented by reference TRBV19 and TRBJ2-6, the full variable domain reads DGGITQSPKYLFRKEGQNVTLSCEQNLNHDAMYWYRQDPGQGLRLIYYSQIVNDFQKGDIAEGYSVSREKKESFPLTVTSAQKNPTAFYLCASNEGLSFVGGANVLTFGAGSRLTVL.

The genes are TRBV5-1 and TRBJ2-7, with D possibly being TRBD1 or TRBD2 (5 bases each). CDR1 is SGHRS and CDR2 is YFSETQ in the germline V gene. The CDR3 spans 15 residues. The V end lost 0 bases, the J end lost 9 bases, and 19 bases lay between the germline ends. The CDR3 DNA sequence: TGCGCCAGCAGCTTGGACATCGGGGAGCAGGGAAGGCAGTACTTC. Translation gives CASSLDIGEQGRQYF.

DNA for the CDR3: TGTGCCAGCAGCCTGGGGACAGGGGAAGCTTTCTTT. Its protein product is CASSLGTGEAFF. The chain carries TRBV16 and TRBJ1-1; TRBD1 agrees at 9 bases. Germline V lookup: CDR1 KGHSY, CDR2 FQNENV. CDR3 length equals 12 residues. The V and J ends lost 4 bases and 8 bases, in that order; junction bases with no gene match: 2.

The rearrangement uses TRBV2 and TRBJ1-2; unclear D gene. There are 13 residues in the CDR3. Trimming shortened V by 1 base and J by 5 bases, and 8 bases separated the two germline ends. The germline V gene has CDR1 SNHLY and CDR2 FYNNEI. The DNA of the CDR3 is TGTGCCAGCAGTGAAGGGCCGGGGTATGGCTACACCTTC. It translates to CASSEGPGYGYTF. The entire variable domain, with the rest obtained from reference TRBV2 and TRBJ1-2, is as follows: EPEVTQTPSHQVTQMGQEVILRCVPISNHLYFYWYRQILGQKVEFLVSFYNNEISEKSEIFDDQFSVERPDGSNFTLKIRSTKLEDSAMYFCASSEGPGYGYTFGSGTRLTVV.